This TCR beta chain originates from a study of PD-1 blockade in classical Hodgkin lymphoma. The CDR3 sequence is 15 residues long. V was shortened by 7 bases and J by 2 bases, with 15 bases between the two germline ends. Germline CDR1 is MNHEY and CDR2 is SVGAGI. Study conclusions and caveats: Although disease activity or prior therapy may be involved, causes of the repertoire differences remain undefined.

Using immunoSEQ multiplex PCR, the repertoire was profiled, and TCRdb retains in-frame clones only, with some absent. The table has about 25,000 clones, around 94% seen once. Stated time point: newly diagnosed, previously untreated cHL patient sample. The study compared against PBMCs from newly diagnosed, untreated classical Hodgkin lymphoma. As to this clone: No antigen is known for it.

The rearrangement uses TRBV6-5 and TRBJ1-5, with D unclear. Material for sequencing was peripheral blood mononuclear cells (PBMCs). The sequence was obtained from a human donor with classical Hodgkin lymphoma. CDR3 protein: CASKVTRVGNQPQHF. The CDR3 coding sequence is TGTGCCAGCAAGGTGACTAGGGTGGGCAATCAGCCCCAGCATTTT.